These 14 T cell receptor beta chains were sequenced from one sample in a study of long-term antiretroviral therapy in people with HIV. The libraries were made with immunoSEQ v3.0 at survey level. Here immunoSEQ multiplex PCR was the method, and the copy in TCRdb shows in-frame clones only, minus some. Seen here are some 21,000 clones, approximately 80% observed once, and the top ten hold 5.6%. The starting material was unsorted PBMCs, obtained 0.2 years after starting antiretroviral therapy. The receptors derive from a woman in her twenties or thirties with HIV.

This sequence joins TRBV6-5 and TRBJ1-2; 7 bases fit TRBD1. Germline V gives CDR1 MNHEY, CDR2 SVGAGI. The ends lost 6 bases at V and 1 base at J; junction bases unmatched: 8. This CDR3 is 15 amino acids long. The CDR3 is CASRAPGTDNYGYTF. The CDR3 coding sequence is TGTGCCAGCAGGGCTCCGGGGACAGATAACTATGGCTACACCTTC.

V usage is TRBV2 and J usage is TRBJ1-5; the D gene is possibly TRBD1 (6 bases). CDR3 length: 13 residues. V dropped 8 bases and J dropped 1 base, with 9 bases sitting between them. The V gene's germline CDR1 is SNHLY and CDR2 FYNNEI. CDR3 coding DNA: TGTGCCAGCCGCGGACAGAGCAATCAGCCCCAGCATTTT. Its protein product is CASRGQSNQPQHF.

CDR3 sequence reads: CASRSTGGNTEAFF. The DNA for the CDR3 is TGTGCCAGCAGATCGACAGGGGGGAACACTGAAGCTTTCTTT. The V call is TRBV6-1, the J call TRBJ1-1; TRBD1 aligns across 9 bases. Germline V gene lookup returns CDR1 MNHNS and CDR2 SASEGT. This CDR3 is built from 14 residues. Trimming took 6 bases from V and 1 from J; bases not matched to a gene: 3.

The V call is TRBV6-5, the J call TRBJ1-1; D might be TRBD1 (6 bases). V lost 7 bases and J 1 base, leaving 10 bases between the germline ends. CDR1 MNHEY and CDR2 SVGAGI come from the germline V gene. The CDR3 loop spans 13 amino acids. The CDR3 nucleotides read TGTGCCAGCACCTCGGACAGGAACACTGAAGCTTTCTTT. Translating it yields CASTSDRNTEAFF.

The chain couples TRBV18 to TRBJ2-4; 7 bases match TRBD1. The CDR3 contains 16 residues. J lost 3 bases, V lost 5 bases, and 10 bases had no gene match. Germline CDR1 and CDR2: KGHSH and LQKENI. The CDR3 DNA reads as TGTGCCAGCTCAGGTGAACAGGGGTTCGACAAAAACATTCAGTACTTC. This codes for CASSGEQGFDKNIQYF.

This sequence joins TRBV27 and TRBJ2-5, with no clear D. The CDR3 runs 14 residues. The V end was cut by 0 bases, the J end by 5 bases, with 10 bases between. CDR1 MNHEY and CDR2 SMNVEV come from the germline V gene (reference sequence). This chain's CDR3 is CASSLSWDLETQYF. For the CDR3, the DNA is TGTGCCAGCAGTTTATCCTGGGATTTGGAGACCCAGTACTTC.

V and J are TRBV30 and TRBJ1-2; 8 nucleotides match TRBD1. The CDR3 is made up of 13 amino acids. Trimming at V came to 8 bases and at J to 3 bases, leaving 8 bases not matched to a gene. The V gene's germline CDR1 is GTSNPN and CDR2 SVGIG (reference sequence). CDR3 DNA: TGTGCCCGCGATACAGGGGGGGACTATGGCTACACCTTC. Its translation is CARDTGGDYGYTF.

The chain recombines TRBV7-9 with TRBJ2-5, with D perhaps matching TRBD2 (5 bases). The length of the CDR3 is 14 residues. The germline V gene encodes CDR1 SEHNR and CDR2 FQNEAQ (reference sequence). V shed 5 bases and J shed 2 bases, with 12 bases lying between them. The CDR3 region is CASSQVGGQETQYF. The CDR3 DNA sequence: TGTGCCAGCAGCCAGGTTGGCGGGCAAGAGACCCAGTACTTC. Variable domain in full (rest from reference TRBV7-9 and TRBJ2-5): DTGVSQNPRHKITKRGQNVTFRCDPISEHNRLYWYRQTLGQGPEFLTYFQNEAQLEKSRLLSDRFSAERPKGSFSTLEIQRTEQGDSAMYLCASSQVGGQETQYFGPGTRLLVL.

CDR3 nucleotide sequence: TGTGCCAGCATTTCGGGCACAGGAAATTACGAGCAGTACGTC. This encodes CASISGTGNYEQYV. The chain joins TRBV6-1 to TRBJ2-7; D may be TRBD1 (5 bases). The CDR3 totals 14 residues. Germline V gene data show CDR1 as MNHNS and CDR2 as SASEGT. Trimming cost V 7 bases and J 4 bases, with 17 bases left between them.

The CDR3, as DNA: TGTGCCATCAGTGAGCCCCGGGACAGGGTACAGGTTGGCTACACCTTC. This sequence encodes CAISEPRDRVQVGYTF. This chain connects TRBV10-3 to TRBJ1-2, with TRBD1 identical over 9 bases. This CDR3 spans 16 amino acids. Germline lookup yields CDR1 ENHRY and CDR2 SYGVKD. The V segment lost 2 bases and the J segment 7 bases; nucleotides outside the gene matches: 11.

V usage is TRBV2 and J usage is TRBJ2-5; D is undetermined. The germline V gene encodes CDR1 SNHLY and CDR2 FYNNEI. The CDR3 extends over 13 amino acids. Trimming cost V 10 bases and J 2 bases, with 14 bases left between them. The CDR3 DNA reads as TGTGCCACCCAAATTAACTGGCAAGAGACCCAGTACTTC. Translating it yields CATQINWQETQYF.

The chain employs TRBV11-2 and TRBJ1-3; D call uncertain. Germline V gives CDR1 SGHAT, CDR2 FQNNGV. This CDR3 is built from 17 residues. Trimming left V 5 bases short and J 0 bases short, with 17 bases between. CDR3: CASSRAVGMSSGNTIYF. The CDR3 region has the DNA TGTGCCAGCAGCCGCGCGGTCGGGATGAGCTCTGGAAACACCATATATTTT.

The chain employs TRBV5-1 and TRBJ2-5; unclear D gene. V lost 0 bases, J lost 5 bases, and 8 bases lay in between. The germline gives CDR1 SGHRS, CDR2 YFSETQ. There are 13 residues in the CDR3. This CDR3 reads CASSLAGRETQYF. CDR3 nucleotide sequence: TGCGCCAGCAGCTTGGCCGGTCGTGAGACCCAGTACTTC.

V usage is TRBV30 and J usage is TRBJ1-2; the D is unclear. The CDR3 has 12 residues. Germline V gene data show CDR1 as GTSNPN and CDR2 as SVGIG (reference sequence). Trimming cost V 2 bases and J 4 bases, with 8 bases left between them. CDR3 DNA sequence: TGTGCCTGGAGTAGCAGGTCCTATGGCTACACCTTC. Translation: CAWSSRSYGYTF.